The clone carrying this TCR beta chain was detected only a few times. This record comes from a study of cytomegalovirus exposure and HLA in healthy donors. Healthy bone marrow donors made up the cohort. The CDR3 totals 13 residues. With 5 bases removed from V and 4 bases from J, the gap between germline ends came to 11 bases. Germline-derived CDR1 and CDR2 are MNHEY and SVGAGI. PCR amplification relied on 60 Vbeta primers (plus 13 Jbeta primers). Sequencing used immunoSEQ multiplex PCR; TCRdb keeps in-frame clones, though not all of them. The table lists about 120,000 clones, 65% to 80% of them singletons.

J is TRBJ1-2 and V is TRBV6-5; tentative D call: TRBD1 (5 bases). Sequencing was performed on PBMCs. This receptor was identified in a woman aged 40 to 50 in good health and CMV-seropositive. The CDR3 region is CASSRAGLYGYTF. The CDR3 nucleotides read TGTGCCAGCAGTAGAGCGGGGCTCTATGGCTACACCTTC.